Shown below are 21 T cell receptor beta chains from a single sample sequenced in a study of vaccination and CD4 T cells after COVID-19. Treatment here: approximately 10-day PBMC culture with coronavirus spike peptide pools or control peptides (ViraFEST assay). Cultured CD4+ T-cell DNA underwent Oncomine TCR Beta short-read sequencing. TCRdb ran MiXCR on the PCR reads and lists one entry per CDR3 protein. Here the sample spans 22,000 or so distinct CDR3 sequences, about 51% being singletons. These receptors are not linked to any known antigen. Sample: CD4+ T cells from blood, cultured in vitro. The receptors derive from a human donor who had recovered from COVID-19.

V is TRBV20-1 and J is TRBJ1-4; possible D gene TRBD1, 6 bases. Germline V CDR1 and CDR2: DFQATT, SNEGSKA (reference sequence). This CDR3 is built from 13 residues. V was shortened by 5 bases and J by 8 bases, with 15 bases between the two germline ends. The CDR3 region has the DNA TGCAGTGCTCAACGGACAGTCGACGAAAAACTGTTTTTT. This codes for CSAQRTVDEKLFF.

The chain joins TRBV4-2 to TRBJ2-7; D may be TRBD1 or TRBD2 (5 bases each). V was cut by 5 bases and J by 2 bases, with 13 bases left in between. Germline assignment: CDR1 LGHNA and CDR2 YNFKEQ. The CDR3 is made up of 14 amino acids. The chain's CDR3 is CASSSDRGPYEQYF. CDR3 DNA: TGTGCCAGCAGCTCAGATCGGGGCCCCTACGAGCAGTACTTC.

This chain connects TRBV11-2 to TRBJ1-1, with TRBD1 as a possible D gene (5 bases). Germline CDR1 reads SGHAT; CDR2 reads FQNNGV. The CDR3 totals 13 residues. Trimming cost V 6 bases and J 6 bases, with 14 bases left between them. The CDR3 region is CASSPKGYAEAFF. The CDR3 DNA reads as TGTGCCAGCAGTCCAAAGGGGTACGCTGAAGCTTTCTTT.

The chain uses TRBV28 and TRBJ2-2; D is unresolved. V lost 3 bases and J lost 7, with 15 bases in between. Germline V CDR1 and CDR2: MDHEN, SYDVKM. The CDR3 runs 15 residues. The CDR3 DNA follows: TGTGCCAGCAGTTTCGGACCATCAACAGACGGGGAGCTGTTTTTT. Translated, it gives CASSFGPSTDGELFF.

This chain connects TRBV2 to TRBJ2-7, with a weak D call TRBD2 (5 bases). Germline CDR1 is SNHLY and CDR2 is FYNNEI. The CDR3 is 12 amino acids. V was pared by 5 bases and J by 2 bases, with 7 bases between. CDR3 nucleotides: TGTGCCAGCAGTAGCGGACCCTACGAGCAGTACTTC. Encoded protein: CASSSGPYEQYF.

CDR3 amino acids: CSADPVEETQYF. For the CDR3, the DNA is TGCAGTGCTGACCCCGTGGAGGAGACCCAGTACTTC. The genes are TRBV20-1 and TRBJ2-5, with D uncertain. CDR3 size: 12 residues. Trimming took off 5 bases at V and 5 bases at J, with 12 bases between the two ends. Germline CDR1 reads DFQATT; CDR2 reads SNEGSKA (reference sequence).

This chain joins TRBV7-8 and TRBJ1-1; D is perhaps TRBD1 (5 bases). Trimming removed 3 bases from V and 10 bases from J, with 15 bases in between. The CDR3 is 13 residues long. CDR1 SGHVS and CDR2 FQNEAQ come from the germline V gene. The CDR3 DNA sequence: TGTGCCAGCAGCTTTCCCGGCCAGGGAGTAGCTTTCTTT. It specifies CASSFPGQGVAFF.

This clonotype was observed a handful of times. The J gene is TRBJ1-2, the V gene TRBV27; TRBD1 agrees at 10 bases. Trimming took 5 bases from V and 4 from J; bases not matched to a gene: 13. CDR3 length: 17 residues. Germline lookup yields CDR1 MNHEY and CDR2 SMNVEV (reference sequence). CDR3 sequence (DNA): TGTGCCAGCAGTCGGACCGGGACAGGGGCCCTTTTCTATGGCTACACCTTC. Encoded protein: CASSRTGTGALFYGYTF.

V usage is TRBV7-6 and J usage is TRBJ2-5; the D call may be TRBD1 or TRBD2 (5 bases each). The V gene lost 5 bases and the J gene lost 2 bases, with 18 bases spanning the gap. Looked up from germline, CDR1 is SGHVS and CDR2 is FNYEAQ. The CDR3 contains 16 residues. The CDR3 bases are TGTGCCAGCAGCCGCCCTGAGGGGACCATACAAGAGACCCAGTACTTC. Protein: CASSRPEGTIQETQYF.

J is TRBJ2-7 and V is TRBV4-2, with 9 nucleotides matching TRBD1. CDR3 size: 15 residues. Germline-derived CDR1 and CDR2 are LGHNA and YNFKEQ. The V gene end was trimmed by 0 bases and the J gene end by 4 bases; junction bases not matched to a gene: 4. In DNA form, the CDR3 reads TGTGCCAGCAGCCAAGATTTGGACAGGGGATACGAGCAGTACTTC. Its translation is CASSQDLDRGYEQYF.

This clonotype turned up a few times. The chain joins TRBV27 to TRBJ2-1; the match to TRBD2 covers 10 bases. This CDR3 has 14 amino acids. The trim removed 7 bases at V and 4 bases at J, leaving 4 bases unmatched. Germline-derived CDR1 and CDR2 are MNHEY and SMNVEV (reference sequence). DNA for the CDR3: TGTGCCAGCATACGACTAGCGGGTTACAATGAGCAGTTCTTC. The encoded protein is CASIRLAGYNEQFF.

This clonotype came up a few times. The genes are TRBV11-3 and TRBJ1-1; D is unclear. Trimming cost V 6 bases and J 3 bases, with 17 bases left between them. The CDR3 extends over 15 amino acids. Per the germline V gene, CDR1 is SGHNT and CDR2 is YENEEA. CDR3 in DNA: TGTGCCAGCAGATGGGGTGCCGTTTGGGACACTGAAGCTTTCTTT. This codes for CASRWGAVWDTEAFF.

The rearrangement joins TRBV7-6 to TRBJ1-1; D ambiguous. The CDR3 is 13 amino acids. The V gene lost 5 bases and the J gene lost 5 bases, with 12 bases spanning the gap. Germline lookup yields CDR1 SGHVS and CDR2 FNYEAQ. Here the CDR3 reads CASSGGEGTEAFF. The CDR3 nucleotides read TGTGCCAGCAGCGGAGGAGAAGGAACTGAAGCTTTCTTT.

J is TRBJ2-4 and V is TRBV7-2; D unclear. V was pared by 0 bases and J by 5 bases, with 5 bases between. From germline, CDR1 is SGHTA and CDR2 FQGNSA. CDR3 length: 13 amino acids. CDR3 in amino acids: CASSLAPENIQYF. The CDR3, as DNA: TGTGCCAGCAGCTTAGCTCCAGAAAACATTCAGTACTTC.

V and J are TRBV28 and TRBJ1-2, with 7 nucleotides matching TRBD1. With V trimmed by 7 bases and J by 4 bases, 6 bases remained unmatched. In germline, CDR1 is MDHEN, CDR2 SYDVKM. The CDR3 covers 13 residues. In DNA, the CDR3 is TGTGCCAGCACCTCGGGACAGTCCTATGGCTACACCTTC. This translates into CASTSGQSYGYTF.

The V call is TRBV19, the J call TRBJ2-5; 7 bases agree with TRBD1. The length of the CDR3 is 14 residues. Losses at the gene ends were 5 bases for V and 2 bases for J; bases not matched to a gene: 5. Per the germline V gene, CDR1 is LNHDA and CDR2 is SQIVND (reference sequence). CDR3 residues: CASSLGQPQETQYF. The CDR3 region has the DNA TGTGCCAGTAGTCTGGGACAGCCTCAAGAGACCCAGTACTTC.

This chain links TRBV19 with TRBJ1-1; 7 bases match TRBD1. Looked up from germline, CDR1 is LNHDA and CDR2 is SQIVND (reference sequence). V trimming: 4 bases; J trimming: 3 bases; junction bases outside the gene matches: 8. This CDR3 region has 15 residues. This CDR3 is CASSNQGVEDTEAFF. As DNA, the CDR3 is TGTGCCAGTAGTAACCAGGGGGTGGAGGACACTGAAGCTTTCTTT.

This clonotype has a handful of counts. DNA of the CDR3: TGTGCCAGCAGCTTAGGGACAGGGTTATGGGACACTGAAGCTTTCTTT. Encoded protein: CASSLGTGLWDTEAFF. The rearrangement joins TRBV5-4 to TRBJ1-1; 9 nucleotides line up with TRBD1. Germline lookup yields CDR1 SGHNT and CDR2 YYREEE (reference sequence). CDR3 length: 16 residues. Trimming cost V 2 bases and J 3 bases; bases outside gene matches: 8.

This chain connects TRBV30 to TRBJ2-3; D gene unclear. Trimming took 2 bases from V and 8 from J, leaving 8 bases between them. The CDR3 extends over 11 amino acids. In germline, CDR1 is GTSNPN, CDR2 SVGIG (reference sequence). For the CDR3, the DNA is TGTGCCTGGAGTTCCATGGGTACGCAGTATTTT. Translated: CAWSSMGTQYF.

The CDR3 region is CASSPIRESEQFF. CDR3 DNA: TGTGCCAGCAGCCCCATACGGGAATCTGAGCAGTTCTTC. V and J are TRBV3-1 and TRBJ2-1; the D gene is possibly TRBD2 (5 bases). The CDR3 totals 13 residues. Germline CDR1 is LGHDT and CDR2 is YNNKEL (reference sequence). Trimming took off 4 bases at V and 9 bases at J, with 13 bases between the two ends.

By sample share, this clonotype is medium-sized. The rearrangement uses TRBV20-1 and TRBJ2-3; D is unclear. Germline CDR1 and CDR2: DFQATT and SNEGSKA (reference sequence). This CDR3 spans 12 amino acids. The ends were cut back, 2 bases at V and 1 base at J, with 4 bases in the middle. In DNA, the CDR3 is TGCAGTGCTAGACTGGGCACAGATACGCAGTATTTT. It translates to CSARLGTDTQYF.